This TCR beta chain derives from a study of Ad26.COV2.S vaccination and SARS-CoV-2 variants (dated by TCRdb to the early 2020s). Background for the entire study: Vaccine-arm donors came from COV1001, a multicentre, randomized, double-blind, placebo-controlled phase I-IIa trial of Ad26.COV2.S in healthy adults. A total of some 30 samples were included in the TCR-sequenced set, comprising roughly 19 Ad26.COV2.S vaccine recipients, 5 placebo recipients and 8 SARS-CoV-2 convalescent individuals. Blinding of investigators to trial group allocation was maintained during experiments and outcome assessment. Sequencing of the TCRbeta repertoire served to evaluate the specificity and breadth of SARS-CoV-2-reactive T cell receptors following Ad26.COV2.S vaccination. Dosing of Ad26.COV2.S was intramuscular, at either 5x10^10 or 1x10^11 viral particles, delivered as one shot or as two shots spaced 56 days apart. Trial participants were randomized into five groups of five, in which low-dose or high-dose Ad26.COV2.S was given once or twice, or placebo was given on both occasions.

Overall study outcomes, separate from this receptor: The study was not powered for comparison of responses between vaccine doses or regimens. Vaccine and placebo recipients had comparable non-spike TCR breadth, which fits with the vaccine containing only spike. Higher spike-specific TCR breadth was observed in Ad26.COV2.S recipients than in placebo recipients (P = 0.0014). After vaccination, substantial breadth of spike-specific CD8+ and CD4+ T cell responses was reported. It was noted by the authors that total T cell responses may have been underestimated by the TCR breadth and depth analyses.

The germline V end is reduced by 3 bases and the J end by 7 bases; junction bases left unmatched: 9. CDR1 and CDR2, per the germline V gene, are MNHNS and SASEGT. The cysteine opens and the phenylalanine closes a CDR3 of 15 amino acids. Only the CDR3 portion is preserved as DNA: 45 bases, with reading frame beginning at the first base. Per the publication, the treatment or condition label means: around 19 received Ad26.COV2.S at low or high dose, single or two shots; 5 received placebo; per-sample allocation not given. For vaccine and placebo recipients, repertoires were sequenced using samples collected on day 63 after the first injection. Cohort 1b enrolled 25 or so adults aged 18-55 years at a single site in Boston, USA, between 29 July and 7 August 2020. Ad26.COV2.S consisted of a replication-incompetent adenovirus type 26 vector by which a prefusion-stabilized SARS-CoV-2 spike protein from the original Wuhan strain was expressed.

Details on this clone: Which antigen it targets is not known. Per-base qualities were not stored, and no clone one base away is much larger.

The immunoSEQ Assay was used to sequence TCRbeta CDR3 regions. After extraction, genomic DNA underwent amplification by bias-controlled multiplex PCR, followed by high-throughput sequencing. The paper's data handling went like this. To quantify the absolute abundance of every unique TCRbeta CDR3 region, sequences were collapsed and filtered. T cell fraction was estimated by normalizing TCRbeta template counts to usable DNA, which was measured by amplifying reference genes present in all nucleated cells. Repertoire TCRs were annotated as SARS-CoV-2-specific by exact matching of V gene, CDR3 amino acid sequence and J gene to a known reactive TCR set. The reference SARS-CoV-2 TCR set was derived from MIRA and filtered for enrichment in COVID-19-positive ImmuneCODE repertoires, a step that removed public or cross-reactive TCRs. Drawing on the MIRA antigens, annotated TCRs were analysed further at the level of specific ORF or position within ORF. Depth was the summed frequency of annotated unique rearrangements, while breadth was defined as annotated unique rearrangements over total unique productive rearrangements. Group comparisons of TCR breadth used two-sided Wilcoxon rank-sum tests. The table comes from immuneACCESS by way of TCRdb, which keeps in-frame sequences with V and J called. Part of the clones is missing from these tables; in studies checked, under half for an unresolved V gene and the rest for unknown reasons. That table supplies the V and J calls and clone size; D and trimming were determined from the DNA. This sample comprises hundreds of thousands of clones, roughly 90% of them detected only once. About 1.5% of the sample is in the top ten clones.

This TCR came from a person aged 18-60 years who received the Ad26.COV2.S COVID-19 vaccine or a placebo. This chain joins TRBV6-1 to TRBJ1-5, with 7 bases aligning to TRBD1. Here the sequenced sample was peripheral blood, taken in a trial of Ad26.COV2.S vaccine versus placebo. The nucleotide sequence reads TGTGCCAGCAGTGAGGGACAGAGTACGATGCAGCCCCAGCATTTT. Its product reads: CASSEGQSTMQPQHF.